Listed below are T cell receptor beta chains from one sample, sequenced in a study of blood T cell repertoires in COVID-19. This table comes from immunoSEQ multiplex PCR, and its TCRdb copy is limited to in-frame clones, with some not included. Here the sample spans over 150,000 clones, about four fifths being singletons. The specimen sequenced was peripheral blood. Every receptor here comes from a woman aged 60-70 years with acute or convalescent COVID-19. Each CDR3 is given without its conserved first and last residue.

TRBJ1-5 TRBV7-9 ASSLGEWSNQPQH
TRBJ1-4 TRBV19 ASRAVSTNEKLF
TRBJ2-5 TRBV7-9 ASSLRIGLDETQY
TRBJ2-7 TRBV4-1 ASSQGQGVSYEQY
TRBJ2-1 TRBV11-2 ASWPGQGAPGGNEQF
TRBJ1-1 TRBV7-9 ASSLAPQGARTEAF
TRBJ2-5 TRBV19 ASSRQNQETQY
TRBJ1-5 TRBV2 ASKSQISNQPQH
TRBJ2-3 TRBV5-4 ASSLGGFGADTQY
TRBJ2-2 TRBV2 ASSEILAGGFTGELF
TRBJ2-1 TRBV6-5 ATRRGATSYNEQF
TRBJ2-7 TRBV6-1 ASSDPAGAGEQY
TRBJ1-2 TRBV28 ASSSTGFRGYT
TRBJ1-1 TRBV18 ASSPSQIMNTEAF
TRBJ1-5 TRBV10-1 ASSNGTVYQPQH
TRBJ1-3 TRBV3-1/TRBV3-2 ASSQGTGAGNTIY
TRBJ1-1 TRBV5-1 ASSFDSGTEAF
TRBJ1-6 TRBV28 ASSTILGGLSSYNSPLH
TRBJ2-2 TRBV5-5 ASSLRGVTGELF
TRBJ1-2 TRBV13 ASSRTGGYGYT
TRBJ2-3 TRBV20-1 SASSGGAFTDTQY
TRBJ1-2 TRBV29-1 SVEGGGYAGGYT
TRBJ1-2 TRBV4-1 ASSQEGAGYGYT
TRBJ2-3 TRBV28 ASSLTSGGVGDTQY
TRBJ2-3 TRBV5-4 ASSSNRGSDTQY
TRBJ1-1 TRBV11-2 ASSLGGTANTEAF
TRBJ1-3 TRBV30 AWSSGGNTIY
TRBJ1-2 TRBV30 AWSAGTGDGYT
TRBJ1-5 TRBV2 ASSGDRTSNQPQH
TRBJ1-6 TRBV5-1 ASSSGTQGSPLH
TRBJ2-3 TRBV5-1 ASSLEASGGSLSTQY
TRBJ2-1 TRBV10-1 ASSEWAGGEQF
TRBJ2-7 TRBV7-2 ASSLTGPSSYEQY
TRBJ1-1 TRBV11-2 ASSAMTANEQAF
TRBJ1-2 TRBV6-5 ASSRVGQDYGYT
TRBJ2-5 TRBV10-2 ASSDPSGGQETQY
TRBJ1-5 TRBV6-1 ASSEARGYSNQPQH
TRBJ1-1 TRBV3-1/TRBV3-2 ASSHYRVPEAF
TRBJ1-1 TRBV18 ASSPTGQGDTEAF